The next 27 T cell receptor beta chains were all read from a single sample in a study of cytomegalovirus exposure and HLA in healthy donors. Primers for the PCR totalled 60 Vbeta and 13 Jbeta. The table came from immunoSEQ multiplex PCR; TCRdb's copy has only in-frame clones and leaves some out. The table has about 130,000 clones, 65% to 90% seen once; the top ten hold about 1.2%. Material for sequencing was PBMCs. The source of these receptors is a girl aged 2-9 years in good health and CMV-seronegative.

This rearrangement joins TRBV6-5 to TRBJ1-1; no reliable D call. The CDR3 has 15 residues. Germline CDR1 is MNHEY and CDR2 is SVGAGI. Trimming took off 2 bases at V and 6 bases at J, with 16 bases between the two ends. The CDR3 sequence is CASSYERAGGAEAFF. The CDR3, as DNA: TGTGCCAGCAGTTACGAGCGGGCCGGCGGAGCTGAAGCTTTCTTT.

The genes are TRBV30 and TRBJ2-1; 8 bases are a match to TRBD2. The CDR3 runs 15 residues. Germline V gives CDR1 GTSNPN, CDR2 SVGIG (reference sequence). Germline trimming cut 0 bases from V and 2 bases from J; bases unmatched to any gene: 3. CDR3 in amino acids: CAWSVGREAYNEQFF. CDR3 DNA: TGTGCCTGGAGTGTCGGGCGGGAGGCCTACAATGAGCAGTTCTTC.

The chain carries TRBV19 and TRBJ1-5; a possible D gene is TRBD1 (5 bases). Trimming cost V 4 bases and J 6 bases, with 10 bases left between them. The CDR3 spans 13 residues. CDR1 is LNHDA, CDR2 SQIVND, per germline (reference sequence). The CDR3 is CASSSQGGQPQHF. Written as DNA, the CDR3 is TGTGCCAGTAGTAGCCAGGGCGGTCAGCCCCAGCATTTT.

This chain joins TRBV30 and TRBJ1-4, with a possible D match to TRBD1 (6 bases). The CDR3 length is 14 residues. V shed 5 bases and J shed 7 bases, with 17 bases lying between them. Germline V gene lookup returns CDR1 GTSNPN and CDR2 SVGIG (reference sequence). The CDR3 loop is CAWSPGHQLEKLFF. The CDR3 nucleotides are TGTGCCTGGTCCCCGGGACACCAACTTGAAAAACTGTTTTTT.

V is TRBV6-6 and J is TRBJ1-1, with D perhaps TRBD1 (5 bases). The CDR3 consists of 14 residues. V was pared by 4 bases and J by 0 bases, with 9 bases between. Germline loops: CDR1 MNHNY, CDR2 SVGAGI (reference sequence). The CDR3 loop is CASSSGHMNTEAFF. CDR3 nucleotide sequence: TGTGCCAGCAGTTCAGGACACATGAACACTGAAGCTTTCTTT.

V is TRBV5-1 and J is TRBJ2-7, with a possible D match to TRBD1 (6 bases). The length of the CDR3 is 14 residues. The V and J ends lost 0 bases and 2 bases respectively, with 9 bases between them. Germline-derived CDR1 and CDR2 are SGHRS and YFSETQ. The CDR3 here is CASSLDRDTYEQYF. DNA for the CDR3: TGCGCCAGCAGCTTGGACCGGGACACCTACGAGCAGTACTTC.

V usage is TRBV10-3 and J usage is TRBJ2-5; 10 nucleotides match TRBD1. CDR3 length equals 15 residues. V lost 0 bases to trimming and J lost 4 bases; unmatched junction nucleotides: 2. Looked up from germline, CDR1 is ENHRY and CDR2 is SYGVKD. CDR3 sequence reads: CAISESGTGVETQYF. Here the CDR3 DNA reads TGTGCCATCAGTGAGTCAGGGACAGGGGTAGAGACCCAGTACTTC.

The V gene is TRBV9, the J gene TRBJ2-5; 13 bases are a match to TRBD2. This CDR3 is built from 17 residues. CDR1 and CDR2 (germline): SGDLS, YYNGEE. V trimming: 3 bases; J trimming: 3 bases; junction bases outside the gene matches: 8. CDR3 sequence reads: CASSADTGLAGEETQYF. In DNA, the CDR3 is TGTGCCAGCAGCGCAGATACCGGACTAGCGGGAGAAGAGACCCAGTACTTC.

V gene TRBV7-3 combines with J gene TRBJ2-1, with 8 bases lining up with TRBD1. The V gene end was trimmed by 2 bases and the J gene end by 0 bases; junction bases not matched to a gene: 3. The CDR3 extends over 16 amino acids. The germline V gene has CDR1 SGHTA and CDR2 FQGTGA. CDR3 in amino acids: CASSLAGQASYNEQFF. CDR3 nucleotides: TGTGCCAGCAGCTTAGCGGGACAGGCCTCCTACAATGAGCAGTTCTTC.

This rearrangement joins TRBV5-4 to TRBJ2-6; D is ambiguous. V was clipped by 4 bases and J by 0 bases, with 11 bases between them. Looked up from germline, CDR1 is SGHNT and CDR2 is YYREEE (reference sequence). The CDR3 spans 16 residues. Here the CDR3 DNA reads TGTGCCAGCAGCGCCTTACCGAGCTCTGGGGCCAACGTCCTGACTTTC. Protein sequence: CASSALPSSGANVLTF.

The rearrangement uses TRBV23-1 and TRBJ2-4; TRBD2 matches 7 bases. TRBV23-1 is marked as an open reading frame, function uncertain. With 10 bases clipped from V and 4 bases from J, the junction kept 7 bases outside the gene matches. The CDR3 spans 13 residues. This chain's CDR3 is CATPGLPKNIQYF. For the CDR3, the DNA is TGCGCCACCCCGGGACTACCAAAAAACATTCAGTACTTC.

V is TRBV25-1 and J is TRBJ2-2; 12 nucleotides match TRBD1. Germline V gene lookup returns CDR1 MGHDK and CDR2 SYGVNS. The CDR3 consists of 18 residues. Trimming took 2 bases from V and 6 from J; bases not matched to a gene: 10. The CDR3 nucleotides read TGTGCCAGCAGTGAAGGTCCCGGGACAGGGGGCGCATCCGGGGAGCTGTTTTTT. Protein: CASSEGPGTGGASGELFF.

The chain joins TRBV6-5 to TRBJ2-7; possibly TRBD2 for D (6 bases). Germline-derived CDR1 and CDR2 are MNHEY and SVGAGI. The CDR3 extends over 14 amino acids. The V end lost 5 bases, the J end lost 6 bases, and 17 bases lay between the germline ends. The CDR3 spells CASSRTAEGFEQYF. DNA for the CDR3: TGTGCCAGCAGTCGTACCGCGGAGGGCTTCGAGCAGTACTTC.

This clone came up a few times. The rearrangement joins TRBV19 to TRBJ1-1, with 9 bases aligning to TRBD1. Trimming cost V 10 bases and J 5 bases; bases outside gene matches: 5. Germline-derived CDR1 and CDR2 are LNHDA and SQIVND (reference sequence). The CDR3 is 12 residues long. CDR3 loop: CATRTGATEAFF. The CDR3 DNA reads TGTGCCACTAGGACAGGGGCGACTGAAGCTTTCTTT. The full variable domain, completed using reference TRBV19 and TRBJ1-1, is DGGITQSPKYLFRKEGQNVTLSCEQNLNHDAMYWYRQDPGQGLRLIYYSQIVNDFQKGDIAEGYSVSREKKESFPLTVTSAQKNPTAFYLCATRTGATEAFFGQGTRLTVV.

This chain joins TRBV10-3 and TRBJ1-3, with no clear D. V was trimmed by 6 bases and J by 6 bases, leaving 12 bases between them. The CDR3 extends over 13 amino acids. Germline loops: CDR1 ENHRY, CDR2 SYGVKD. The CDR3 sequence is CAIRLSVENTIYF. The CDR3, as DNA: TGTGCCATCAGATTGTCAGTCGAAAACACCATATATTTT.

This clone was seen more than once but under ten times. CDR3 residues: CASSQVKQANTEAFF. The CDR3 DNA follows: TGCGCCAGCAGCCAAGTAAAACAGGCGAACACTGAAGCTTTCTTT. This sequence joins TRBV4-1 and TRBJ1-1, with D perhaps TRBD1 (5 bases). Germline CDR1 reads MGHRA; CDR2 reads YSYEKL. This CDR3 region has 15 residues. V was shortened by 1 base and J by 1 base, with 10 bases between the two germline ends.

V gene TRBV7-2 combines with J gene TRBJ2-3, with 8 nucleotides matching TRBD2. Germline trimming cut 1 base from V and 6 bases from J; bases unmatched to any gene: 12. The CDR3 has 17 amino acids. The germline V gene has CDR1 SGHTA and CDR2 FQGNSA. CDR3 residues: CASSLVLGGGFSDTQYF. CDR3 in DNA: TGTGCCAGCAGCTTAGTTTTGGGCGGGGGGTTCAGTGATACGCAGTATTTT.

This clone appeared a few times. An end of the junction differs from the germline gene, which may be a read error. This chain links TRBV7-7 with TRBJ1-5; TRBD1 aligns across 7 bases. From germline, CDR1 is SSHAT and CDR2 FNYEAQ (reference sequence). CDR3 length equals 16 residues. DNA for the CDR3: TGTGCTAGCAGCCCTCCTGGGACAGCTAGCAATCAGCCCCAGCATTTT. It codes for CASSPPGTASNQPQHF. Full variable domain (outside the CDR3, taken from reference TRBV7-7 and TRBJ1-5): GAGVSQSPRYKVTKRGQDVTLRCDPISSHATLYWYQQALGQGPEFLTYFNYEAQPDKSGLPSDRFSAERPEGSISTLTIQRTEQRDSAMYRCASSPPGTASNQPQHFGDGTRLSIL.

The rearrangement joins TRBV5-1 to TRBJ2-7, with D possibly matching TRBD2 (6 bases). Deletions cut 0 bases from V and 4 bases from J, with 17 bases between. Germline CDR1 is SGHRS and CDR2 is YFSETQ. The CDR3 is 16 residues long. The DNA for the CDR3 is TGCGCCAGCAGCTTGGGGTACGGGGGACGGGGATACGAGCAGTACTTC. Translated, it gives CASSLGYGGRGYEQYF.

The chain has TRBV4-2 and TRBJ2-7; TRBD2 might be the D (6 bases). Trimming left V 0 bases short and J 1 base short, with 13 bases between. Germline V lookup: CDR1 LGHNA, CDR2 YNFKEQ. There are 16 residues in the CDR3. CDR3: CASSQDAGSGSYEQYF. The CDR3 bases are TGTGCCAGCAGCCAAGACGCGGGGAGCGGTTCCTACGAGCAGTACTTC.

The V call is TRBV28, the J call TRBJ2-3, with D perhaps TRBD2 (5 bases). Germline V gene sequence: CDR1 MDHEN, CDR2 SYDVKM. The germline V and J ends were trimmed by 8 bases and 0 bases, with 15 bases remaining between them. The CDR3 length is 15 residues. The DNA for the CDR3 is TGTGCCAGCTTGAGGGCAGCCGCTAGCACAGATACGCAGTATTTT. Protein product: CASLRAAASTDTQYF.

This CDR3 reads CASRPPGQSYGYTF. CDR3 bases: TGTGCCAGCAGGCCACCGGGACAGTCTTATGGCTACACCTTC. The J gene is TRBJ1-2, the V gene TRBV6-6; 7 bases fit TRBD1. CDR1 and CDR2 from the germline V gene are MNHNY and SVGAGI (reference sequence). J was trimmed by 5 bases and V by 6 bases; bases with no gene match: 9. The CDR3 is 14 residues long.

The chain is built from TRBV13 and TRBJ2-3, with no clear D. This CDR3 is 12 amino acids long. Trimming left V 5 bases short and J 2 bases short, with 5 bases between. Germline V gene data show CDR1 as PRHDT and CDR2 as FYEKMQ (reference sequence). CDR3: CASSPYTDTQYF. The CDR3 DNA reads TGTGCCAGCAGCCCCTACACAGATACGCAGTATTTT.

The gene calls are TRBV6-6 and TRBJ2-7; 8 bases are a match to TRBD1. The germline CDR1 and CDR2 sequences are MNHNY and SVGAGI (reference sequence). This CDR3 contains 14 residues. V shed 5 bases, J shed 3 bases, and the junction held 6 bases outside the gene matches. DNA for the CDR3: TGTGCCAGCAGTACAGGGGGGAGTCTCTACGAGCAGTACTTC. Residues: CASSTGGSLYEQYF.

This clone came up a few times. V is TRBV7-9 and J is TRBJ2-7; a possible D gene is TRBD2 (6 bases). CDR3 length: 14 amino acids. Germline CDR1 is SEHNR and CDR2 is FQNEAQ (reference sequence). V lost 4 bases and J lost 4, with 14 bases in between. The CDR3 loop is CASSYGTGRYEQYF. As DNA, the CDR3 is TGTGCCAGCAGCTACGGGACTGGCAGGTACGAGCAGTACTTC.

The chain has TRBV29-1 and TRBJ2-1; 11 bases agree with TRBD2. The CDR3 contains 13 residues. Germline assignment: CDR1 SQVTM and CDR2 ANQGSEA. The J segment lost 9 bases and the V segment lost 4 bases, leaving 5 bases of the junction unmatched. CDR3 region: CSVVAGGSGEQFF. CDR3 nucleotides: TGCAGCGTTGTAGCGGGAGGGTCGGGTGAGCAGTTCTTC.

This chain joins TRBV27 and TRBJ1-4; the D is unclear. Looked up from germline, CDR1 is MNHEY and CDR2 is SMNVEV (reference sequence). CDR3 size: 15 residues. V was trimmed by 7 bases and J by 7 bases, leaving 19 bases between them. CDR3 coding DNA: TGTGCCAGCATGAGAGTCGGAAAGGGAGGTGAAAAACTGTTTTTT. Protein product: CASMRVGKGGEKLFF. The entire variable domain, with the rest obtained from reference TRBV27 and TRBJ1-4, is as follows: EAQVTQNPRYLITVTGKKLTVTCSQNMNHEYMSWYRQDPGLGLRQIYYSMNVEVTDKGDVPEGYKVSRKEKRNFPLILESPSPNQTSLYFCASMRVGKGGEKLFFGSGTQLSVL.